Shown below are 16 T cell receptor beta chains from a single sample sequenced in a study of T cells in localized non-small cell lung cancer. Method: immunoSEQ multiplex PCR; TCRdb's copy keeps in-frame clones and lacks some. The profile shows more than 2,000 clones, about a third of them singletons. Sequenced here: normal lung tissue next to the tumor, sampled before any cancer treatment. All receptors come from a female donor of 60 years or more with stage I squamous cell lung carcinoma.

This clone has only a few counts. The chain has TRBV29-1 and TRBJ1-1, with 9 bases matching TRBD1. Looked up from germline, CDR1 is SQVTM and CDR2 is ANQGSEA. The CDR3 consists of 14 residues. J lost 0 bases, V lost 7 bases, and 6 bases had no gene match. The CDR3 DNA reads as TGCAGCGCCGACAGGGGGAGGATGAACACTGAAGCTTTCTTT. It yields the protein CSADRGRMNTEAFF.

The CDR3 here is CASSIALSTDTQYF. The DNA for the CDR3 is TGTGCCAGTAGTATAGCTCTAAGCACAGATACGCAGTATTTT. The chain uses TRBV19 and TRBJ2-3, with D uncertain. The CDR3 covers 14 residues. Germline CDR1 LNHDA, CDR2 SQIVND (reference sequence). Trimming shortened V by 1 base and J by 0 bases, and 5 bases separated the two germline ends.

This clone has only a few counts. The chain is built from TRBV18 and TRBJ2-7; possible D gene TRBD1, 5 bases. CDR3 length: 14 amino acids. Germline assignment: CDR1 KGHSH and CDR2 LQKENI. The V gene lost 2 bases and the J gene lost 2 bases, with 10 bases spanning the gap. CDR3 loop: CASSPTTVTYEQYF. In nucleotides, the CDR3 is TGTGCCAGCTCACCAACGACAGTAACCTACGAGCAGTACTTC.

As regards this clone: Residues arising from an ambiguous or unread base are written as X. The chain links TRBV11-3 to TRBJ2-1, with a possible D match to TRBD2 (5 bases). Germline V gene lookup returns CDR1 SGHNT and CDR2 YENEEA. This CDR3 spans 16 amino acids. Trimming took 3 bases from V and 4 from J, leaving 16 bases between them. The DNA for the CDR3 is TGTGCCAGCAGCTTGGAGACGGGGYCCCAATACAATGAGCAGTTCTTC. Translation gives CASSLETGXQYNEQFF.

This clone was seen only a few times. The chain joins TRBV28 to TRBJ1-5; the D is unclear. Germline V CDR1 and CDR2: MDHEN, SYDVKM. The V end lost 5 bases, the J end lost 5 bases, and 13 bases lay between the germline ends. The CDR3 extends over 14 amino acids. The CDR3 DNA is TGTGCCAGCAGTCCTCTTTTGGATTATCAGCCCCAGCATTTT. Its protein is CASSPLLDYQPQHF.

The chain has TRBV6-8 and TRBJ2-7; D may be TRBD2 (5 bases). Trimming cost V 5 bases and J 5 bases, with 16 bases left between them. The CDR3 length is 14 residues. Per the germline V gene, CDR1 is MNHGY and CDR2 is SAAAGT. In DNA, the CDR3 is TGTGCCAGCAGTGCCGGTCCGGGGATCCACGAGCAGTACTTC. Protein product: CASSAGPGIHEQYF.

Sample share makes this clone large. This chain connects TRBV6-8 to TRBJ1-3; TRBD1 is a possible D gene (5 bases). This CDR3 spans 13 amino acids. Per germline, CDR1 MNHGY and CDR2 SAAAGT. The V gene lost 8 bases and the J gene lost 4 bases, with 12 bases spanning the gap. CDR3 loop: CASQGAGGNTIYF. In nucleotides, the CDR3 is TGTGCCAGCCAGGGAGCGGGAGGAAACACCATATATTTT.

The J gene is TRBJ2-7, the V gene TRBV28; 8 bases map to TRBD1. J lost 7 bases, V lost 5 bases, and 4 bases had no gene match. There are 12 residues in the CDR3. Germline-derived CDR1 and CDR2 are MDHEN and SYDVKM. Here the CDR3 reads CASSGQGREQYF. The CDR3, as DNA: TGTGCCAGCAGTGGACAGGGACGGGAGCAGTACTTC.

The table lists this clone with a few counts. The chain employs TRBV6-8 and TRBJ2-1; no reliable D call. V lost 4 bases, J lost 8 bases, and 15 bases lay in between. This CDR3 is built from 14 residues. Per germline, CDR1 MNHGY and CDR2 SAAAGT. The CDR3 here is CASSSPTMVDEQFF. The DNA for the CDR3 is TGTGCCAGCAGTTCCCCGACCATGGTCGATGAGCAGTTCTTC.

The CDR3 nucleotides read TGTGCCAGCAGTAGGAGGATAGAGACCCAGTACTTC. Amino acids: CASSRRIETQYF. V usage is TRBV2 and J usage is TRBJ2-5; D possibly corresponds to TRBD2 (5 bases). The CDR3 covers 12 residues. The V end lost 5 bases, the J end lost 4 bases, and 8 bases lay between the germline ends. The germline V gene encodes CDR1 SNHLY and CDR2 FYNNEI.

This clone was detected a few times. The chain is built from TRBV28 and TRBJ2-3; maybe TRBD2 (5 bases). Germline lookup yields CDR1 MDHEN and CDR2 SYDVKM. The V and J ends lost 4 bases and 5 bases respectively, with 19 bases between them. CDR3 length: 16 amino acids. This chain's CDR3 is CASSSPIEGVKDTQYF. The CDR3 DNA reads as TGTGCCAGCAGTTCCCCTATTGAGGGAGTTAAAGATACGCAGTATTTT.

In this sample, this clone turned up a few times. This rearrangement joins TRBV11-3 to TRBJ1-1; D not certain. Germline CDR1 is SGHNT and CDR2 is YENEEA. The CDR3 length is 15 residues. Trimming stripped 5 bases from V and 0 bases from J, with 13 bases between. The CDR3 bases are TGTGCCAGCAGCCACAGACTGAGCATGAACACTGAAGCTTTCTTT. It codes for CASSHRLSMNTEAFF.

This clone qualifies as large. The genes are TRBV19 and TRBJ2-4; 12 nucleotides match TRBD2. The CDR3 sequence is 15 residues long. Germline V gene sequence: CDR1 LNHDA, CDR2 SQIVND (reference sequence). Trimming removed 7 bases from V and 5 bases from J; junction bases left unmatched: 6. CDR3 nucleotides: TGTGCCAGTACTCCCGGGACTAGCGGGCAAAACATTCAGTACTTC. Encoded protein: CASTPGTSGQNIQYF.

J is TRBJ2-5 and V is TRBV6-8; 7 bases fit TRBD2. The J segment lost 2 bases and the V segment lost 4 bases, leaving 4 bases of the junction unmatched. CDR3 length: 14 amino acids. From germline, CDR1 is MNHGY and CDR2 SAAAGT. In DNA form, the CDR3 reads TGTGCCAGCAGTTCACGCGGGGGACAAGAGACCCAGTACTTC. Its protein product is CASSSRGGQETQYF.

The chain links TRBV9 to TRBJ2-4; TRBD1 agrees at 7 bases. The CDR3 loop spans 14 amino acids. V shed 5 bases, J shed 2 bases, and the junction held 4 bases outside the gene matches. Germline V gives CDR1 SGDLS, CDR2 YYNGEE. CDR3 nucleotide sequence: TGTGCCAGCAGTGACAGGGTATCCAAAAACATTCAGTACTTC. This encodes CASSDRVSKNIQYF.

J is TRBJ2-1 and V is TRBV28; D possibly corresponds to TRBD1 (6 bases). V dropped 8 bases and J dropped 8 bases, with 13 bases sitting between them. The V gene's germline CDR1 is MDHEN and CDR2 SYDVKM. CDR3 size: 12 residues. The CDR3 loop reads CASREQGHEQFF. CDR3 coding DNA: TGTGCCAGCCGCGAACAGGGCCATGAGCAGTTCTTC.